Here is one T cell receptor (beta chain) with its context. Per the authors' pipeline: Amplification of reference gene primers provided the estimated nucleated cell counts. The protocol was immunoSEQ multiplex PCR, while the TCRdb copy is restricted to in-frame clones and leaves out a portion. The V and J calls and clone size come from that table; D and trimming were worked out from the DNA. Of roughly 200,000 clones listed, 70% to 90% are singletons. The data belong to a study of blood T cell repertoires in COVID-19. About the study: There were acute and convalescent COVID-19 samples, and they came from the United States, Italy and Spain.

The origin of this receptor is a man aged 60-69 years with active or convalescent COVID-19. The sequenced sample was peripheral blood.

CDR3: CASKAGSSYNSPLHF. CDR3 in DNA: TGTGCCAGCAAAGCTGGGAGCTCCTATAATTCACCCCTCCACTTT. The gene calls are TRBV6-5 and TRBJ1-6; D unresolved. The germline CDR1 and CDR2 sequences are MNHEY and SVGAGI. The CDR3 spans 15 residues. V lost 7 bases to trimming and J lost 0 bases, with 10 bases between them.